This is a list of T cell receptor beta chains from one sample in a study of OX40 agonist ivuxolimab in advanced cancers. This table comes from immunoSEQ multiplex PCR, and its TCRdb copy is limited to in-frame clones, with some not included. The table has approximately 60,000 clones, more than 85% seen once. The material sequenced was CD4+ or CD8+ T cells sorted from blood, taken in a trial of the OX40 agonist ivuxolimab. These receptors originate from an adult with an advanced solid tumor such as melanoma, head and neck, liver or kidney cancer. Both conserved end residues are part of each CDR3. D genes are given only for firm matches. Part of the rows lack a size; the others show once, few, many or a class for expanded clones.

abundance,v_gene,j_gene,d_gene,len,CDR3nt,CDR3aa
-,TRBV11-2,TRBJ1-1,-,16,TGTGCCAGCAGCAGGCCGACCGCTCTGTTGAACACTGAAGCTTTCTTT,CASSRPTALLNTEAFF
-,TRBV11-1,TRBJ1-5,-,13,TGTGCCAGCAGCTTAAATAGCAATCAGCCCCAGCATTTT,CASSLNSNQPQHF
-,TRBV7-2,TRBJ2-5,TRBD2,15,TGTGCCAGCAGCCTCCGGACTAGCGGGTTAGAGACCCAGTACTTC,CASSLRTSGLETQYF
-,TRBV4-3,TRBJ2-5,-,17,TGCGCCAGCAGCCAGGGGTCAGTTACCTCCCCCCAAGAGACCCAGTACTTC,CASSQGSVTSPQETQYF
-,TRBV29-1,TRBJ2-7,-,15,TGCAGCGTTGTCGGAGGGGGGGAGAGCTCCTACGAGCAGTACTTC,CSVVGGGESSYEQYF
-,TRBV7-6,TRBJ1-2,-,14,TGTGCCAGCAGCTTAGGATCGGGAGGCGATGGCTACACCTTC,CASSLGSGGDGYTF
-,TRBV5-1,TRBJ2-3,-,14,TGCGCCAGCAGCTCGGTGGGGGGCGCAGATACGCAGTATTTT,CASSSVGGADTQYF
-,TRBV2,TRBJ2-5,-,13,TGTGCCAGCAGGAGGGGTACTTGGGAGACCCAGTACTTC,CASRRGTWETQYF
-,TRBV23-1,TRBJ2-1,TRBD2,17,TGCGCCAGCAGTCTCAGGACTAGCGGGAGGGGCTACAATGAGCAGTTCTTC,CASSLRTSGRGYNEQFF
once,TRBV9,TRBJ2-5,TRBD2,16,TGTGCCAGCAGCGTAGGTCTAGCGGGAGCAGGAGAGACCCAGTACTTC,CASSVGLAGAGETQYF
-,TRBV6-5,TRBJ2-7,-,11,TGTGCCAGCAGTTACTTCCACGAGCAGTACTTC,CASSYFHEQYF
-,TRBV29-1,TRBJ2-1,TRBD2,15,TGCAGCGTTGAAGGGGCGGGAGTAGACTACAATGAGCAGTTCTTC,CSVEGAGVDYNEQFF
-,TRBV4-3,TRBJ2-1,-,13,TGCGCCAGCAGCCAAGCGTTTATCGATGAGCAGTTCTTC,CASSQAFIDEQFF
-,TRBV10-2,TRBJ2-5,TRBD1,14,TGCGCCAGCATTGGGACAGGGGGGGAAGAGACCCAGTACTTC,CASIGTGGEETQYF
-,TRBV29-1,TRBJ2-1,-,15,TGCAGCGTTGATACTAGCCGGAGACGCAACAATGAGCAGTTCTTC,CSVDTSRRRNNEQFF
once,TRBV7-9,TRBJ2-1,TRBD1,15,TGTGCCAGCAGCTTAGCGGGACAGGGTGACAATGAGCAGTTCTTC,CASSLAGQGDNEQFF
-,TRBV7-7,TRBJ2-7,TRBD1,13,TGTGCCAGCAGCGCAGGGGGCGGTTACGAGCAGTACTTC,CASSAGGGYEQYF
-,TRBV7-9,TRBJ1-1,-,12,TGTGCCAGCAGCTTAGACTACACTGAAGCTTTCTTT,CASSLDYTEAFF
-,TRBV14,TRBJ2-2,-,14,TGTGCCAGCAGAATCGGGGGGCACACCGGGGAGCTGTTTTTT,CASRIGGHTGELFF
-,TRBV11-3,TRBJ2-7,TRBD2,18,TGTGCCAGCAGCTACAACTCCAAGCGGGAGGGCCAATCCTACGAGCAGTACTTC,CASSYNSKREGQSYEQYF
once,TRBV27,TRBJ2-7,TRBD2,19,TGTGCCAGCAGTTTAAGCGCCCGGACTAGCGGGAGGATAAAGTACGAGCAGTACTTC,CASSLSARTSGRIKYEQYF
-,TRBV10-2,TRBJ1-1,-,14,TGCGCCAGCAGTGAGGCAGAAAGGAACACTGAAGCTTTCTTT,CASSEAERNTEAFF
-,TRBV11-3,TRBJ2-7,TRBD2,19,TGTGCCAGCAGCCCGTCGCGTCATCTCAGCGGGAGGTTGAACTACGAGCAGTACTTC,CASSPSRHLSGRLNYEQYF
-,TRBV27,TRBJ1-6,-,18,TGTGCCAGCAGTTCCAACCCCTCGACAGAAGGAGGAAATTCACCCCTCCACTTT,CASSSNPSTEGGNSPLHF
-,TRBV19,TRBJ1-2,-,15,TGTGCCAGTAGTCCCTCGGAGGGAGGATACTATGGCTACACCTTC,CASSPSEGGYYGYTF
-,TRBV5-1,TRBJ2-5,-,15,TGCGCCAGCAGCTTGGAGGCCGGAGGGGGAGAGACCCAGTACTTC,CASSLEAGGGETQYF
-,TRBV28,TRBJ1-5,-,14,TGTGCCAGCAGTTTCGGCAGGTTCGGTCAGCCCCAGCATTTT,CASSFGRFGQPQHF
once,TRBV19,TRBJ2-1,-,14,TGTGCCAGTACGTGGGGGGGCCCCTACAATGAGCAGTTCTTC,CASTWGGPYNEQFF
-,TRBV27,TRBJ2-6,-,16,TGTGCCAGCAGTTTATCGGAAAGCTCTGGGGCCAACGTCCTGACTTTC,CASSLSESSGANVLTF
-,TRBV18,TRBJ1-2,TRBD1,15,TGTGCCAGCTCACCCTCCGGGACAGGGACCTATGGCTACACCTTC,CASSPSGTGTYGYTF
-,TRBV29-1,TRBJ2-7,-,16,TGCAGCGTTGTGTGGGGGATGGGGGACAATCCCTACGAGCAGTACTTC,CSVVWGMGDNPYEQYF
-,TRBV6-6,TRBJ2-1,-,12,TGTGCCAGCAGCCCGCCCTACAATGAGCAGTTCTTC,CASSPPYNEQFF
-,TRBV7-3,TRBJ2-7,-,15,TGTGCCAGCAGCTCACGAGGGAGTAATTCCTACGAGCAGTACTTC,CASSSRGSNSYEQYF
-,TRBV4-3,TRBJ2-1,-,16,TGCGCCAGCAGCCAAGATGAGGGAGGGGGGTACAATGAGCAGTTCTTC,CASSQDEGGGYNEQFF
-,TRBV21-1,TRBJ2-7,-,12,TGTGCCAGCAGCAAAATGAATGTGATCGGGTACTTC,CASSKMNVIGYF
-,TRBV19,TRBJ1-3,-,16,TGTGCCAGTAGTATAGAAGACTCCCGCTCTGGAAACACCATATATTTT,CASSIEDSRSGNTIYF
-,TRBV2,TRBJ2-7,TRBD1,15,TGTGCCAGCAGTGAAGGTCGGCAGGGGGCCTATGAGCAGTACTTC,CASSEGRQGAYEQYF
once,TRBV14,TRBJ2-7,-,16,TGTGCCAGCAGCCCTGAGGCAGGTCAATCCCCTTACGAGCAGTACTTC,CASSPEAGQSPYEQYF
-,TRBV19,TRBJ2-1,TRBD2,16,TGTGCCAGTAGTTTCCCTGGACTAGCGGGAGTGGATGAGCAGTTCTTC,CASSFPGLAGVDEQFF
once,TRBV19,TRBJ2-7,-,14,TGTGCCAGTAGTATAGCAGGCAACTCCTACGAGCAGTACTTC,CASSIAGNSYEQYF
-,TRBV9,TRBJ2-5,-,15,TGTGCCAGCAGCGTAGAGGGACGATCCCAAGAGACCCAGTACTTC,CASSVEGRSQETQYF